This T cell receptor beta chain stems from a study of blood T cell repertoires in COVID-19 (dated by TCRdb to the early 2020s). Context from the whole study: Collaborator samples came from the United States, Italy and Spain and covered acute and convalescent phases of COVID-19. The material from the prospective study consisted of cDNA or gDNA derived from T cells, B-cell-depleted T cells, or PBMCs. Subjects who had been exposed to COVID-19, were actively infected with it, or had recovered from it provided the deeply sampled blood TCRbeta repertoires that made up the dataset. The repertoires were released in a freely available public database intended as a resource for research on the immune response to SARS-CoV-2. Samples came from the ongoing ImmuneRACE study (first 160 participants) plus 1,254 subjects from 6 global collaborators. Sample metadata almost always included a de-identified subject ID, COVID-19 status, age in years and sex. HLA class I and class II types, where available, came from metadata supplied by the sample provider rather than from assay-based typing.

General study outcomes and caveats: Clinical and demographic metadata were provided uncurated, with the amount varying by source and participant.

The CDR3 contains 17 residues, cysteine and phenylalanine counted. Only CDR3 DNA remains: 51 bases, in frame from the first base. Germline trimming amounts to 1 base on V and 10 bases on J, with 13 as the count of junction bases outside the gene matches. The germline V gene (reference sequence) specifies SEHNR as CDR1 and FQNEAQ as CDR2. This clone was seen a few times. Its antigen remains unidentified. The record has no base qualities; no much larger clone is one base away. The immunoSEQ Assay, a bias-controlled multiplex PCR, was used to amplify TCRbeta CDR3 regions from genomic DNA. Processing in the source paper ran as follows. The number of nucleated cells in each sample was estimated from the amplification of reference gene primers within the assay. To quantify the absolute abundance of each unique TCRbeta CDR3 rearrangement, sequence reads were collapsed and filtered. For each sample, productive Simpson clonality was calculated by taking the square root of Simpson's diversity index across productive rearrangements. TCRdb obtained this table from immuneACCESS and retained in-frame rearrangements with V and J assigned. These tables miss some clones; where compared with another copy, unresolved V genes account for less than half of the shortfall, and the remainder is unexplained. V and J calls plus clone size are reproduced from that table; the DNA served to infer D and trimming. The sample table records under 130,000 clones; approximately 84% of these occur just once. 2.1% of the sample is taken by the ten largest.

Whole blood was collected in K2EDTA tubes by collaborating institutions according to the institutions' own protocols. For TCRbeta analysis, collaborators shipped samples as frozen whole blood, isolated PBMCs, or DNA extracted from either of those sample types. The receptor's source is a human donor in a cohort sampled during active COVID-19. Sequenced sample: peripheral blood. The V and J genes are TRBV7-9 and TRBJ1-6; 7 bases in between match TRBD1. The DNA sequence is as follows: TGTGCCAGCAGCTTAGTGGCGCTCCGGGACAGCTACTCACCCCTCCACTTT. Its product reads: CASSLVALRDSYSPLHF.